These 17 T cell receptor beta chains originate from one sample sequenced in a study of spatial heterogeneity in lung cancer. A single record per CDR3 protein comes from TCRdb applying MiXCR to the 5' RACE reads. This table holds around 4,000 distinct CDR3 sequences, about a fifth found once. Time point: sample taken at primary tumor resection. The sequenced material consisted of unsorted whole RNA from tumor, nontumor lung or frozen PBMC. The sequencing used normal lung tissue next to the tumor, collected at surgery. The receptors shown here come from a female donor with early-stage non-small cell lung cancer.

This clonotype rates as medium-sized (0.01 to 0.1%). This beta chain came through as a stray read in a library set up for alpha chains, and its size says little. This rearrangement joins TRBV28 to TRBJ1-2, with TRBD1 matching 9 bases. Germline loops: CDR1 MDHEN, CDR2 SYDVKM. The CDR3 has 14 amino acids. The ends lost 6 bases at V and 7 bases at J; junction bases unmatched: 9. The CDR3 region is CASRYTGGMSGYTF. The CDR3 coding sequence is TGTGCCAGCAGATATACAGGGGGCATGAGTGGCTACACCTTC.

This clonotype appeared a single time. A library prepared for alpha chains yielded this beta chain as an off-target read; its size is of little meaning. This chain joins TRBV6-4 and TRBJ2-1; D gene uncertain. V was cut by 5 bases and J by 0 bases, with 11 bases left in between. Germline V lookup: CDR1 MRHNA, CDR2 SNTAGT. The CDR3 loop spans 15 amino acids. CDR3 sequence (DNA): TGTGCCAGCAGTCCACGGCAGGCCTCCTACAATGAGCAGTTCTTC. Translating it yields CASSPRQASYNEQFF.

About this clonotype itself: This beta chain slipped into a library made for alpha chains as a stray read, so its size is not meaningful. The rearrangement joins TRBV20-1 to TRBJ2-5; no clear D. The V and J ends lost 5 bases and 2 bases respectively, with 15 bases between them. This CDR3 region has 14 residues. CDR1 DFQATT and CDR2 SNEGSKA come from the germline V gene (reference sequence). CDR3 nucleotide sequence: TGCAGTGCTTTCCCGGGTTTCCTGCAAGAGACCCAGTACTTC. Its translation: CSAFPGFLQETQYF.

As to this clonotype: This beta chain is an unintended read in a library built for alpha chains; its size means little. The CDR3 nucleotides are TGTGCCAGCAGCTTGTCCCAGGGCTACACTGAAGCTTTCTTT. This translates into CASSLSQGYTEAFF. The rearrangement joins TRBV7-2 to TRBJ1-1; possibly TRBD1 for D (5 bases). This CDR3 is 14 amino acids long. Germline V gene lookup returns CDR1 SGHTA and CDR2 FQGNSA. V was pared by 3 bases and J by 3 bases, with 11 bases between.

Ten or more counts support this clonotype. Because the library targeted alpha chains, this beta chain is an off-target read whose size means little. V gene TRBV27 combines with J gene TRBJ1-5; possible D gene TRBD1, 5 bases. Germline CDR1 is MNHEY and CDR2 is SMNVEV (reference sequence). The length of the CDR3 is 18 residues. The ends were cut back, 0 bases at V and 0 bases at J, with 15 bases in the middle. CDR3 sequence reads: CASSLSNMGRGSNQPQHF. The CDR3 DNA reads TGTGCCAGCAGTTTATCGAATATGGGGCGCGGTAGCAATCAGCCCCAGCATTTT.

In this sample, this clonotype turned up many times. With the library built for alpha chains, this beta chain is off target and its frequency is not meaningful. The chain couples TRBV7-2 to TRBJ1-4, with D unresolved. Germline assignment: CDR1 SGHTA and CDR2 FQGNSA. This CDR3 comprises 13 residues. The V gene lost 2 bases and the J gene lost 5 bases, with 6 bases spanning the gap. CDR3 residues: CASSLIGNEKLFF. The CDR3, as DNA: TGTGCCAGCAGCTTAATAGGGAATGAAAAACTGTTTTTT.

Judged by abundance, this clonotype is large (0.1 to 1%). For a library built for alpha chains, this beta chain is a stray read; little rests on its size. This chain uses TRBV6-6 with TRBJ2-7; TRBD2 matches 8 bases. From germline, CDR1 is MNHNY and CDR2 SVGAGI (reference sequence). CDR3 size: 15 residues. V dropped 6 bases and J dropped 2; count of bases not matched to a gene: 9. The DNA of the CDR3 is TGTGCCAGCAGGGAGCGGGAGATGGGAGCCTACGAGCAGTACTTC. Its translation is CASREREMGAYEQYF.

This clonotype is judged medium-sized. Because the library targeted alpha chains, this beta chain is an off-target read whose size means little. V and J are TRBV6-2 or TRBV6-3 and TRBJ2-3, with TRBD1 matching over 10 bases. The V gene end was trimmed by 4 bases and the J gene end by 2 bases; junction bases not matched to a gene: 3. The CDR3 is 15 residues long. Germline V CDR1 and CDR2: MNHEY, SVGEGT. The CDR3 DNA sequence: TGTGCCAGCAGTTCCGACAGGGGGCACACAGATACGCAGTATTTT. It specifies CASSSDRGHTDTQYF.

About this clonotype: Little can be read into the size of this beta chain, an off-target read in a library designed for alpha chains. This chain connects TRBV20-1 to TRBJ2-4; D gene unclear. CDR3 length: 15 residues. Trimming shortened V by 3 bases and J by 4 bases, and 16 bases separated the two germline ends. Germline CDR1 is DFQATT and CDR2 is SNEGSKA (reference sequence). CDR3 sequence reads: CSARAPKPLKNIQYF. The CDR3 nucleotides read TGCAGTGCTAGGGCCCCTAAGCCGCTAAAAAACATTCAGTACTTC.

By sample fraction, this clonotype is medium-sized. Because this beta chain is a stray read in a library intended to capture alpha chains, its abundance should not be given much weight. The chain employs TRBV6-2 or TRBV6-3 and TRBJ1-1; possible D gene TRBD1, 5 bases. The germline V gene encodes CDR1 MNHEY and CDR2 SVGEGT. The CDR3 is 15 residues long. V shed 0 bases and J shed 1 base, with 9 bases lying between them. The CDR3 loop reads CASSYSRQPNTEAFF. The CDR3 DNA reads as TGTGCCAGCAGTTACTCGAGACAGCCGAACACTGAAGCTTTCTTT.

About this clonotype itself: The library was designed around alpha chains, so this beta chain is a stray read whose abundance carries little weight. This sequence joins TRBV2 and TRBJ2-1; TRBD2 agrees at 13 bases. This CDR3 comprises 15 residues. V lost 7 bases, J lost 1 base, and 1 base stayed unmatched. Germline V gives CDR1 SNHLY, CDR2 FYNNEI. For the CDR3, the DNA is TGTGCCAGCAAGGGACTAGCGGGGTCCTACAATGAGCAGTTCTTC. Amino acid sequence: CASKGLAGSYNEQFF.

Remarks on this clonotype: This beta chain was picked up by a library intended for alpha chains and is off target, so its count carries little meaning. The chain carries TRBV9 and TRBJ2-4, with TRBD1 matching over 7 bases. V shed 4 bases, J shed 3 bases, and the junction held 10 bases outside the gene matches. The CDR3 consists of 16 residues. Germline V gene sequence: CDR1 SGDLS, CDR2 YYNGEE. CDR3 DNA: TGTGCCAGCAGCCCAGAAGGGGGCTACGGCAAAAACATTCAGTACTTC. Protein product: CASSPEGGYGKNIQYF.

Notes on this clonotype: This beta chain lies outside the target of a library built for alpha chains; its clone size means little. J is TRBJ2-3 and V is TRBV12-3 or TRBV12-4; 9 nucleotides line up with TRBD2. After removal of 5 bases from V and 1 base from J, the junction contained 1 base not matched to a gene. CDR3 length: 14 amino acids. The CDR3, as DNA: TGTGCCAGCAGTCCTAGCGGGGGCACAGATACGCAGTATTTT. It translates to CASSPSGGTDTQYF.

On this clonotype: In a library made to pick up alpha chains, this beta chain is a stray read with a size that means little. The genes are TRBV18 and TRBJ2-7; TRBD1 aligns across 7 bases. The CDR3 is 18 amino acids. CDR1 is KGHSH, CDR2 LQKENI, per germline. The ends lost 6 bases at V and 1 base at J; junction bases unmatched: 18. CDR3 sequence reads: CASSRFGVWDRSSYEQYF. CDR3 in DNA: TGTGCCAGCTCCCGCTTTGGAGTTTGGGACAGATCATCCTACGAGCAGTACTTC.

This clonotype has at least ten counts. A library made for alpha chains picked up this beta chain off target, so its size means little. V is TRBV20-1 and J is TRBJ2-7, with 8 bases aligning to TRBD2. The trim removed 5 bases at V and 2 bases at J, leaving 5 bases unmatched. CDR1 is DFQATT and CDR2 is SNEGSKA in the germline V gene (reference sequence). The CDR3 consists of 13 residues. CDR3: CSAPGLGAYEQYF. DNA of the CDR3: TGCAGTGCTCCGGGACTAGGAGCCTACGAGCAGTACTTC.

Within the sample, this clonotype is medium-sized. This beta chain appears as a stray read in a library generated for alpha chains; its size is not informative. The J gene is TRBJ2-3, the V gene TRBV28; 16 nucleotides match TRBD2. CDR1 MDHEN and CDR2 SYDVKM come from the germline V gene. With 2 bases clipped from V and 4 bases from J, the junction kept 9 bases outside the gene matches. This CDR3 spans 19 amino acids. The CDR3 sequence is CASSLEGLAGGPTPDTQYF. As DNA, the CDR3 is TGTGCCAGCAGTTTAGAGGGACTAGCGGGAGGGCCCACCCCAGATACGCAGTATTTT.

By sample share, this clonotype is medium-sized. This beta chain is a stray read from a library made for alpha chains; its abundance is not meaningful. The CDR3 DNA is TGTGCCACCAGCAGAGGGGAGCGGGAGGGCACAGATACGCAGTATTTT. It encodes CATSRGEREGTDTQYF. The chain recombines TRBV15 with TRBJ2-3; TRBD2 aligns across 9 bases. V was pared by 1 base and J by 1 base, with 3 bases of the junction left unmatched. This CDR3 comprises 16 residues. Germline loops: CDR1 LNHNV, CDR2 YYDKDF (reference sequence).